The 21 T cell receptor beta chains below all came from one sample that was sequenced in a study of Graves' ophthalmopathy and Graves' hyperthyroidism. For repertoire sequencing, the TCR beta CDR3 regions were amplified from RNA transcripts. First-round RT-PCR employed HTBI primers, with a second-round multiplex PCR after it. TCRdb re-analysed the multiplex PCR reads in MiXCR, keeping a single row per CDR3 protein. The data show almost 400,000 distinct CDR3 sequences, with approximately 20% seen just once and 1.5% to 2% held by the top ten. The specimen was peripheral blood. All receptors derive from a woman younger than 30 with Graves' ophthalmopathy.

The chain uses TRBV6-4 and TRBJ2-5, with 12 nucleotides matching TRBD2. The germline gives CDR1 MRHNA, CDR2 SNTAGT. V lost 5 bases to trimming and J lost 1 base; unmatched junction nucleotides: 11. This CDR3 region has 18 residues. CDR3 DNA: TGTGCCAGCAGTCACCCTAGCGGGAGGGCGAAAAGCCAAGAGACCCAGTACTTC. It yields the protein CASSHPSGRAKSQETQYF.

This clonotype was observed many times. CDR3 protein: CASGEYLQSYEQYF. CDR3 nucleotide sequence: TGTGCCAGCGGCGAATACCTACAGAGCTACGAGCAGTACTTC. The chain is built from TRBV2 and TRBJ2-7; no clear D. The CDR3 consists of 14 residues. Per the germline V gene, CDR1 is SNHLY and CDR2 is FYNNEI. The V end lost 8 bases, the J end lost 3 bases, and 17 bases lay between the germline ends.

This clonotype was picked up many times. The CDR3 loop reads CASSLEGHGYTF. CDR3 bases: TGCGCCAGCAGCTTGGAGGGGCATGGCTACACCTTC. J is TRBJ1-2 and V is TRBV5-1, with TRBD1 as a possible D gene (5 bases). The CDR3 covers 12 residues. The ends were cut back, 0 bases at V and 6 bases at J, with 6 bases in the middle. Per the germline V gene, CDR1 is SGHRS and CDR2 is YFSETQ.

This clonotype was observed many times. The V gene is TRBV20-1, the J gene TRBJ1-2; unclear D gene. In germline, CDR1 is DFQATT, CDR2 SNEGSKA (reference sequence). This CDR3 spans 14 amino acids. V lost 1 base to trimming and J lost 5 bases, with 14 bases between them. The CDR3 sequence: CSARVSPDYYGYTF. CDR3 bases: TGCAGTGCTAGAGTCTCTCCTGACTATTATGGCTACACCTTC.

In its sample, this clonotype was seen many times. A read error may explain this, as a much larger clone is one base away. The chain employs TRBV6-5 and TRBJ2-4; 9 bases fit TRBD1. The CDR3 contains 16 residues. Germline V lookup: CDR1 MNHEY, CDR2 SVGAGI. The chain's CDR3 is CASSYFGQGSKTIQYF. As DNA, the CDR3 is TGTGCCAGCAGTTACTTTGGACAGGGGTCCAAAACCATTCAGTACTTC.

This clonotype was picked up many times. The rearrangement joins TRBV18 to TRBJ2-7; D is perhaps TRBD2 (5 bases). The CDR3 extends over 14 amino acids. In germline, CDR1 is KGHSH, CDR2 LQKENI. Trimming left V 5 bases short and J 1 base short, with 12 bases between. CDR3 sequence reads: CASSNTRVSYEQYF. For the CDR3, the DNA is TGTGCCAGCTCAAATACTAGGGTTTCCTACGAGCAGTACTTC.

Ten or more counts support this clonotype. The chain joins TRBV7-2 to TRBJ2-6; D is unresolved. This CDR3 is built from 15 residues. Between the trimmed V and J ends, which lost 1 base and 0 bases, there was a span of 4 bases. Germline V gene sequence: CDR1 SGHTA, CDR2 FQGNSA. The CDR3 region is CASSLGLSGANVLTF. The CDR3 nucleotides are TGTGCCAGCAGCTTAGGACTCTCTGGGGCCAACGTCCTGACTTTC.

This clonotype appeared many times. This chain links TRBV6-2 or TRBV6-3 with TRBJ2-7, with D perhaps given as TRBD1 or TRBD2 (5 bases each). The CDR3 totals 14 residues. Trimming removed 5 bases at V and 0 bases at J, with 11 bases between. CDR1 and CDR2 (germline): MNHEY, SVGEGT. CDR3 sequence: CASSDPGLSYEQYF. The CDR3 nucleotides are TGTGCCAGCAGTGACCCGGGGCTCTCCTACGAGCAGTACTTC.

Ten or more counts support this clonotype. The chain employs TRBV24-1 and TRBJ2-2; D is unclear. Germline V gene sequence: CDR1 KGHDR, CDR2 SFDVKD. V lost 0 bases, J lost 6 bases, and 4 bases lay in between. This CDR3 spans 13 amino acids. CDR3 DNA sequence: TGTGCCACCAGTGATTTGCTCGCCGGGGAGCTGTTTTTT. This sequence encodes CATSDLLAGELFF.

Of note for this clonotype: An end of the junction differs from the germline gene, which may be a read error. The chain links TRBV2 to TRBJ1-1; no reliable D call. The CDR3 spans 10 residues. CDR1 is SNHLY, CDR2 FYNNEI, per germline. In DNA form, the CDR3 reads TGTGCCAGCAGTGACAGGATCCGACCCTTT. It translates to CASSDRIRPF.

This clonotype was seen repeatedly, ten times or more. The chain carries TRBV27 and TRBJ1-2, with D uncertain. V shed 5 bases and J shed 3 bases, with 13 bases lying between them. This CDR3 comprises 14 residues. The germline gives CDR1 MNHEY, CDR2 SMNVEV (reference sequence). DNA for the CDR3: TGTGCCAGCAGTAAGGACCGCTTAGACTATGGCTACACCTTC. Protein: CASSKDRLDYGYTF.

This clonotype appeared many times. The J gene is TRBJ2-2, the V gene TRBV7-8; D is unresolved. CDR1 SGHVS and CDR2 FQNEAQ come from the germline V gene. Deletions cut 2 bases from V and 2 bases from J, with 15 bases between. CDR3 size: 17 residues. CDR3: CASSLHPPRTNTGELFF. The CDR3 DNA follows: TGTGCCAGCAGCTTACACCCACCCCGAACCAACACCGGGGAGCTGTTTTTT.

This clonotype was seen more than once but under ten times. The J gene is TRBJ2-1, the V gene TRBV27; 7 bases are a match to TRBD2. The V segment lost 3 bases and the J segment 9 bases; nucleotides outside the gene matches: 11. This CDR3 contains 15 residues. CDR1 is MNHEY and CDR2 is SMNVEV in the germline V gene (reference sequence). CDR3 amino acids: CASSFQRREWSEQFF. DNA for the CDR3: TGTGCCAGCAGTTTCCAAAGGCGGGAGTGGAGTGAGCAGTTCTTC.

This clonotype appeared many times. The V and J genes are TRBV2 and TRBJ2-6; D call uncertain. The length of the CDR3 is 14 residues. Germline CDR1 SNHLY, CDR2 FYNNEI. The V and J ends lost 6 bases and 0 bases respectively, with 6 bases between them. The DNA of the CDR3 is TGTGCCAGCAGCGGAATCTCTGGGGCCAACGTCCTGACTTTC. Residues: CASSGISGANVLTF.

This clonotype was seen at least ten times. The gene calls are TRBV7-6 and TRBJ1-3; the D is unclear. CDR3 size: 13 residues. The V and J ends lost 5 bases and 4 bases respectively, with 9 bases between them. CDR1 is SGHVS, CDR2 FNYEAQ, per germline. CDR3 nucleotide sequence: TGTGCCAGCAGCGTCGGCCCGGGAAACACCATATATTTT. It translates to CASSVGPGNTIYF.

At least ten counts were recorded for this clonotype. The chain joins TRBV6-1 to TRBJ1-5, with a weak D call TRBD1 (5 bases). The CDR3 is 15 residues long. Germline V CDR1 and CDR2: MNHNS, SASEGT. V was shortened by 6 bases and J by 1 base, with 13 bases between the two germline ends. CDR3 residues: CASRSRGWSNQPQHF. Here the CDR3 DNA reads TGTGCCAGCAGATCACGGGGCTGGAGCAATCAGCCCCAGCATTTT.

This clonotype has a count of ten or more. The chain links TRBV18 to TRBJ1-1, with 7 bases fitting TRBD1. The CDR3 totals 14 residues. The germline V gene has CDR1 KGHSH and CDR2 LQKENI. J gave up 2 bases and V 8 bases, and 8 bases lay outside the gene matches. The CDR3 DNA is TGTGCCAGCAGCCCCAGGGGGGCCAACACTGAAGCTTTCTTT. It translates to CASSPRGANTEAFF.

This clonotype was counted ten times or more. CDR3 nucleotides: TGTGCCAGCAGTGAAAGCAGTGTCTCTGGAAACACCATATATTTT. This sequence encodes CASSESSVSGNTIYF. The chain employs TRBV2 and TRBJ1-3; D is unclear. CDR1 is SNHLY and CDR2 is FYNNEI in the germline V gene. The ends were cut back, 2 bases at V and 0 bases at J, with 8 bases in the middle. This CDR3 has 15 residues.

This clonotype was seen many times. The V call is TRBV7-3, the J call TRBJ2-7, with D possibly being TRBD2 (7 bases). The V gene's germline CDR1 is SGHTA and CDR2 FQGTGA. The ends were cut back, 6 bases at V and 3 bases at J, with 18 bases in the middle. This CDR3 is built from 15 residues. CDR3 in amino acids: CASSPGGGAYYEQYF. In DNA, the CDR3 is TGTGCCAGCAGTCCTGGGGGGGGCGCATACTACGAGCAGTACTTC. Full variable domain (remainder filled in from reference TRBV7-3 and TRBJ2-7): GAGVSQTPSNKVTEKGKYVELRCDPISGHTALYWYRQSLGQGPEFLIYFQGTGAADDSGLPNDRFFAVRPEGSVSTLKIQRTERGDSAVYLCASSPGGGAYYEQYFGPGTRLTVT.

This clonotype was counted at least ten times. The V and J genes are TRBV6-1 and TRBJ2-7; 12 bases are shared with TRBD2. This CDR3 contains 15 residues. Germline CDR1 reads MNHNS; CDR2 reads SASEGT. V lost 6 bases to trimming and J lost 7 bases; unmatched junction nucleotides: 10. The CDR3 DNA follows: TGTGCCAGCAGCCGTGGACTAGCGGGGAGATCGGAGCAGTACTTC. Translated: CASSRGLAGRSEQYF.

This clonotype was picked up many times. This chain joins TRBV19 and TRBJ2-2; the D gene is possibly TRBD2 (5 bases). The CDR3 has 15 amino acids. CDR1 and CDR2 (germline): LNHDA, SQIVND (reference sequence). Trimming shortened V by 7 bases and J by 4 bases, and 16 bases separated the two germline ends. CDR3 nucleotide sequence: TGTGCCAGTACTTTAGGACTCAATCCCACCGGGGAGCTGTTTTTT. It is translated as CASTLGLNPTGELFF.